The 23 T cell receptor beta chains presented below share a single source sample, sequenced in a study of control samples from healthy donors and cancer patients (dated by TCRdb to the early 2020s). Receptors were amplified or captured by the immunoSEQ multiplex PCR assay. TCRdb took this table from immuneACCESS and kept in-frame rearrangements with V and J called. Such tables lack part of the clones; where checked against another copy, unresolved V genes explain under half of the gap, and the rest is unexplained. This sample comprises some 98,000 clones, about four fifths of them detected only once. The ten largest clones represent under 40% of the sample. Sequenced: PBMCs. These receptors were collected from a man between 65 and 79 years old with lung cancer.

This clone was counted only a few times. This CDR3 reads CASRLASNTGELFF. As DNA, the CDR3 is TGTGCCAGCAGGCTAGCGTCGAACACCGGGGAGCTGTTTTTT. The V gene is TRBV4-2, the J gene TRBJ2-2, with D possibly matching TRBD2 (6 bases). Trimming shortened V by 6 bases and J by 0 bases, and 8 bases separated the two germline ends. CDR3 length: 14 amino acids. Germline assignment: CDR1 LGHNA and CDR2 YNFKEQ.

The CDR3 spells CASSFDREAFF. CDR3 nucleotide sequence: TGTGCCAGCAGTTTCGACAGGGAAGCTTTCTTT. The chain combines TRBV25-1 with TRBJ1-1; tentatively, D is TRBD1 (6 bases). The CDR3 covers 11 residues. Looked up from germline, CDR1 is MGHDK and CDR2 is SYGVNS. The V and J ends lost 5 bases and 8 bases respectively, with 9 bases between them.

This clone was recorded once. The chain recombines TRBV15 with TRBJ2-5, with 12 bases matching TRBD2. V shed 3 bases, J shed 4 bases, and the junction held 9 bases outside the gene matches. In germline, CDR1 is LNHNV, CDR2 YYDKDF (reference sequence). This CDR3 has 17 amino acids. CDR3 coding DNA: TGTGCCACCAGCAGTACACTAGCGGGGGGCGTTATAGAGACCCAGTACTTC. It codes for CATSSTLAGGVIETQYF.

This chain uses TRBV30 with TRBJ1-1; no firm D call. Trimming removed 2 bases from V and 2 bases from J, with 9 bases in between. The CDR3 loop spans 13 amino acids. Germline values: CDR1 GTSNPN, CDR2 SVGIG (reference sequence). CDR3 residues: CAWSRAVNTEAFF. The DNA of the CDR3 is TGTGCCTGGAGTAGGGCGGTAAACACTGAAGCTTTCTTT.

Written as DNA, the CDR3 is TGTGCCACCAGTGATTTCGGGGGCGGTAGCACAGATACGCAGTATTTT. Translating it yields CATSDFGGGSTDTQYF. The chain has TRBV24-1 and TRBJ2-3; either TRBD1 or TRBD2 may supply D (6 bases each). This CDR3 spans 16 amino acids. The germline gives CDR1 KGHDR, CDR2 SFDVKD. With 1 base removed from V and 0 bases from J, the gap between germline ends came to 10 bases.

This chain uses TRBV19 with TRBJ1-2; D not certain. Trimming left V 3 bases short and J 4 bases short, with 9 bases between. This CDR3 spans 13 amino acids. Germline-derived CDR1 and CDR2 are LNHDA and SQIVND (reference sequence). CDR3 DNA sequence: TGTGCCAGTAGTATCACAGCCACCTATGGCTACACCTTC. This sequence encodes CASSITATYGYTF. The whole variable domain, remainder taken from reference TRBV19 and TRBJ1-2, is DGGITQSPKYLFRKEGQNVTLSCEQNLNHDAMYWYRQDPGQGLRLIYYSQIVNDFQKGDIAEGYSVSREKKESFPLTVTSAQKNPTAFYLCASSITATYGYTFGSGTRLTVV.

This chain links TRBV30 with TRBJ2-2, with 12 bases matching TRBD1. Germline lookup yields CDR1 GTSNPN and CDR2 SVGIG (reference sequence). J lost 4 bases, V lost 2 bases, and 2 bases had no gene match. The CDR3 is made up of 15 amino acids. The CDR3, as DNA: TGTGCCTGGAGTCGGGACAGGGGGCGCACCGGGGAGCTGTTTTTT. Protein sequence: CAWSRDRGRTGELFF.

This chain joins TRBV5-1 and TRBJ2-3; D is unclear. The V end was cut by 0 bases, the J end by 4 bases, with 9 bases between. The CDR3 consists of 14 residues. Germline CDR1 and CDR2: SGHRS and YFSETQ. CDR3 bases: TGCGCCAGCAGCTTGGTTCTTGGGGCAGATACGCAGTATTTT. Its translation: CASSLVLGADTQYF.

V is TRBV18 and J is TRBJ1-2, with 11 bases matching TRBD1. Trimming removed 2 bases from V and 4 bases from J; junction bases left unmatched: 3. Germline assignment: CDR1 KGHSH and CDR2 LQKENI. The CDR3 is 15 amino acids. Here the CDR3 reads CASSPRGQGGYGYTF. The CDR3 DNA sequence: TGTGCCAGCTCACCAAGGGGACAGGGGGGCTATGGCTACACCTTC. Together with reference TRBV18 and TRBJ1-2, the CDR3 gives the full variable domain: NAGVMQNPRHLVRRRGQEARLRCSPMKGHSHVYWYRQLPEEGLKFMVYLQKENIIDESGMPKERFSAEFPKEGPSILRIQQVVRGDSAAYFCASSPRGQGGYGYTFGSGTRLTVV.

V usage is TRBV4-2 and J usage is TRBJ1-4; D gene uncertain. Trimming left V 1 base short and J 6 bases short, with 6 bases between. This CDR3 is built from 13 residues. Germline V lookup: CDR1 LGHNA, CDR2 YNFKEQ. CDR3 sequence (DNA): TGTGCCAGCAGCCAAGGGTCTGATGAAAAACTGTTTTTT. Translated, it gives CASSQGSDEKLFF.

This clone was observed a single time. This rearrangement joins TRBV19 to TRBJ1-4; D is unresolved. The CDR3 totals 12 residues. V lost 5 bases and J 8 bases, leaving 9 bases between the germline ends. CDR1 and CDR2 (germline): LNHDA, SQIVND (reference sequence). The CDR3 DNA reads as TGTGCCAGTAGTGTTGGGAGGGAAAAACTGTTTTTT. Translated, it gives CASSVGREKLFF.

This chain connects TRBV10-2 to TRBJ1-6, with 9 bases matching TRBD1. Germline loops: CDR1 WSHSY, CDR2 SAAADI. V was pared by 6 bases and J by 9 bases, with 6 bases of the junction left unmatched. CDR3 length equals 14 residues. The CDR3 DNA reads TGCGCCAGCAGCGCCGGGACAGGGACTTCACCCCTCCACTTT. Translated, it gives CASSAGTGTSPLHF.

V and J are TRBV5-4 and TRBJ1-1; D is perhaps TRBD1 (5 bases). Germline V gene lookup returns CDR1 SGHNT and CDR2 YYREEE (reference sequence). V shed 4 bases and J shed 0 bases, with 19 bases lying between them. There are 17 residues in the CDR3. The CDR3 loop is CASSPTEGGGMNTEAFF. CDR3 DNA: TGTGCCAGCAGCCCTACGGAGGGCGGGGGGATGAACACTGAAGCTTTCTTT.

The J gene is TRBJ2-2, the V gene TRBV4-2, with a possible D match to TRBD2 (5 bases). V was clipped by 0 bases and J by 0 bases, with 11 bases between them. Germline V lookup: CDR1 LGHNA, CDR2 YNFKEQ. The CDR3 has 17 residues. The CDR3 DNA reads as TGTGCCAGCAGCCAAGAAAGGAGGTCACCGAACACCGGGGAGCTGTTTTTT. Its translation: CASSQERRSPNTGELFF.

This clone is a singleton in its sample. The chain couples TRBV28 to TRBJ1-3, with a possible D match to TRBD1 (5 bases). The CDR3 is made up of 16 amino acids. Germline V CDR1 and CDR2: MDHEN, SYDVKM. Deletions cut 2 bases from V and 4 bases from J, with 15 bases between. The CDR3 coding sequence is TGTGCCAGCAGTTTAGGGGCAGGTATAGCGGGAAACACCATATATTTT. It is translated as CASSLGAGIAGNTIYF.

This chain connects TRBV5-8 to TRBJ1-2; no reliable D call. The germline V gene has CDR1 SGHTS and CDR2 YDEGEE. V shed 4 bases and J shed 8 bases, with 15 bases lying between them. The CDR3 is 13 amino acids. The CDR3 DNA follows: TGTGCCAGCAGCGCCACAGATAAACGCGGCTACACCTTC. This gives the protein CASSATDKRGYTF.

The CDR3 coding sequence is TGTGCCAGCAGCGTAGGGCAGGGGGCTAGCACCGGGGAGCTGTTTTTT. Translation: CASSVGQGASTGELFF. The V call is TRBV9, the J call TRBJ2-2, with 8 nucleotides matching TRBD1. The germline CDR1 and CDR2 sequences are SGDLS and YYNGEE. This CDR3 spans 16 amino acids. V trimming: 0 bases; J trimming: 4 bases; junction bases outside the gene matches: 5.

The genes are TRBV7-2 and TRBJ1-1; D uncertain. This CDR3 comprises 13 residues. With 4 bases removed from V and 1 base from J, the gap between germline ends came to 7 bases. Per the germline V gene, CDR1 is SGHTA and CDR2 is FQGNSA. The CDR3 DNA reads TGTGCCAGCAGCTCCGGGCGGAACACTGAAGCTTTCTTT. It specifies CASSSGRNTEAFF. Looking up the rest from reference TRBV7-2 and TRBJ1-1 gives the full variable domain: GAGVSQSPSNKVTEKGKDVELRCDPISGHTALYWYRQSLGQGLEFLIYFQGNSAPDKSGLPSDRFSAERTGGSVSTLTIQRTQQEDSAVYLCASSSGRNTEAFFGQGTRLTVV.

This sequence joins TRBV19 and TRBJ1-5; D unresolved. The V gene's germline CDR1 is LNHDA and CDR2 SQIVND (reference sequence). V was pared by 6 bases and J by 0 bases, with 12 bases between. The CDR3 runs 15 residues. This chain's CDR3 is CASSDLIYSNQPQHF. CDR3 DNA: TGTGCCAGTAGCGACCTAATTTATAGCAATCAGCCCCAGCATTTT.

V is TRBV19 and J is TRBJ2-1, with TRBD2 matching over 9 bases. The trim removed 6 bases at V and 6 bases at J, leaving 6 bases unmatched. The CDR3 totals 14 residues. Germline V gene lookup returns CDR1 LNHDA and CDR2 SQIVND (reference sequence). The CDR3 protein is CASRGLAPGNEQFF. CDR3 DNA sequence: TGTGCCAGTAGGGGACTAGCCCCGGGCAATGAGCAGTTCTTC.

J is TRBJ1-5 and V is TRBV27; TRBD1 matches at 10 bases. The ends lost 0 bases at V and 6 bases at J; junction bases unmatched: 5. This CDR3 spans 16 amino acids. Germline V gives CDR1 MNHEY, CDR2 SMNVEV (reference sequence). CDR3 DNA sequence: TGTGCCAGCAGTTTATCCCGACAGGGGGCGGGTCAGCCCCAGCATTTT. Amino acid sequence: CASSLSRQGAGQPQHF.

The sample holds a few counts of this clone. V gene TRBV28 combines with J gene TRBJ1-2; 7 nucleotides line up with TRBD1. Trimming cost V 5 bases and J 7 bases; bases outside gene matches: 10. Germline CDR1 MDHEN, CDR2 SYDVKM. The CDR3 is made up of 14 amino acids. The CDR3 DNA sequence: TGTGCCAGCAGTCTGAAGGACAGGTGGAGTGGCTACACCTTC. This translates into CASSLKDRWSGYTF.

The V gene is TRBV19, the J gene TRBJ2-5; D might be TRBD1 (5 bases). This CDR3 region has 13 residues. V was cut by 8 bases and J by 5 bases, with 15 bases left in between. CDR1 is LNHDA, CDR2 SQIVND, per germline (reference sequence). CDR3 sequence reads: CASAQGARETQYF. The CDR3 DNA follows: TGTGCCAGTGCCCAAGGGGCGAGGGAGACCCAGTACTTC.